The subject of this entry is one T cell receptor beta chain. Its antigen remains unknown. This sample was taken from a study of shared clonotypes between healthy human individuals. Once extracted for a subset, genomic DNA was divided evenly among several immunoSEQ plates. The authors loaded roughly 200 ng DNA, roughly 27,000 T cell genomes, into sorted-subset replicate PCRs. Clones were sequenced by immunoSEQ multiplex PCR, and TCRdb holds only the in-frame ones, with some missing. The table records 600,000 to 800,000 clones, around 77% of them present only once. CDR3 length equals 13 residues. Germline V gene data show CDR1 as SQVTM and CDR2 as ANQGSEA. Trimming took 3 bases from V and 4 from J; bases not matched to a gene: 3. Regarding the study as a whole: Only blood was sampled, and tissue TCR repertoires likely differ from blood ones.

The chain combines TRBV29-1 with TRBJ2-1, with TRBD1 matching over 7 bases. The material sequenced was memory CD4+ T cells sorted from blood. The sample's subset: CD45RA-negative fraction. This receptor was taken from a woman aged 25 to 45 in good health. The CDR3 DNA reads TGCAGCGTTGATGGACAGGTTTACAATGAGCAGTTCTTC. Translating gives CSVDGQVYNEQFF.